A selection of T cell receptor beta chains follows, all from one sample in a study of blood T cell repertoires in COVID-19. The data were produced by immunoSEQ multiplex PCR, yet TCRdb's version contains in-frame clones alone and is incomplete. The table records approximately 200,000 clones, about 90% of them present only once. The sequenced sample was peripheral blood. The source of these receptors is a man aged 40-50 years with active or convalescent COVID-19. Both conserved end residues are trimmed from each CDR3. Fields, in order: CDR3 protein, V gene, J gene.

CDR3aa: ASSMLNLASGGGTDTQY
v_gene: TRBV7-9
j_gene: TRBJ2-3

CDR3aa: ASLIRGETQY
v_gene: TRBV2
j_gene: TRBJ2-5

CDR3aa: ASSGDLDYNSPLH
v_gene: TRBV2
j_gene: TRBJ1-6

CDR3aa: ASSLDYLGGLAGGNEQF
v_gene: TRBV11-2
j_gene: TRBJ2-1

CDR3aa: ASSLEPGDYGYT
v_gene: TRBV5-4
j_gene: TRBJ1-2

CDR3aa: ASSSRDRGHEQY
v_gene: TRBV5-4
j_gene: TRBJ2-7

CDR3aa: ASTQGGSGNTEAF
v_gene: TRBV28
j_gene: TRBJ1-1

CDR3aa: ASSLGRGLSGNTIY
v_gene: TRBV7-6
j_gene: TRBJ1-3

CDR3aa: ASSLAAGMDTQY
v_gene: TRBV7-6
j_gene: TRBJ2-3

CDR3aa: ASSPGSGEDNEQF
v_gene: TRBV11-2
j_gene: TRBJ2-1

CDR3aa: ASSENPVEGADEQY
v_gene: TRBV10-2
j_gene: TRBJ2-7

CDR3aa: ASSLAIAGAYEQY
v_gene: TRBV5-1
j_gene: TRBJ2-7

CDR3aa: ASSQGASSPLH
v_gene: TRBV10-1
j_gene: TRBJ1-6

CDR3aa: ASSVSGDTIY
v_gene: TRBV9
j_gene: TRBJ1-3

CDR3aa: AWSEGARMNTEAF
v_gene: TRBV30
j_gene: TRBJ1-1

CDR3aa: ASSLSASDSSYNEQF
v_gene: TRBV4-1
j_gene: TRBJ2-1

CDR3aa: ASSEWTGSNYGYT
v_gene: TRBV6-1
j_gene: TRBJ1-2

CDR3aa: ASSYQGIYGYT
v_gene: TRBV6-5
j_gene: TRBJ1-2

CDR3aa: ASSGVVAGGGEQY
v_gene: TRBV27
j_gene: TRBJ2-7

CDR3aa: ASRPGGAVGDTQY
v_gene: TRBV27
j_gene: TRBJ2-3

CDR3aa: ASSLTQNTEAF
v_gene: TRBV6-2/TRBV6-3
j_gene: TRBJ1-1

CDR3aa: ASSQGGTSYPNEQF
v_gene: TRBV4-2
j_gene: TRBJ2-1

CDR3aa: ASSQNSGTNYGYT
v_gene: TRBV4-1
j_gene: TRBJ1-2

CDR3aa: ASRNDRDGNQPQH
v_gene: TRBV19
j_gene: TRBJ1-5

CDR3aa: ASSSQDSGNTIY
v_gene: TRBV9
j_gene: TRBJ1-3

CDR3aa: ASSFPGGNQPQH
v_gene: TRBV7-9
j_gene: TRBJ1-5

CDR3aa: ASSQDFRSGQPQH
v_gene: TRBV4-1
j_gene: TRBJ1-5

CDR3aa: ASSVDRARTDTQY
v_gene: TRBV2
j_gene: TRBJ2-3

CDR3aa: ASSLEDREVAEAF
v_gene: TRBV5-1
j_gene: TRBJ1-1

CDR3aa: ASSEAGGRLDTQY
v_gene: TRBV10-2
j_gene: TRBJ2-3

CDR3aa: ASSQTSGGETQY
v_gene: TRBV7-6
j_gene: TRBJ2-5

CDR3aa: ASSPTGNGNEQF
v_gene: TRBV11-3
j_gene: TRBJ2-1

CDR3aa: ASSLYRREGYEQY
v_gene: TRBV28
j_gene: TRBJ2-7

CDR3aa: ASRTGGNYGYT
v_gene: TRBV27
j_gene: TRBJ1-2

CDR3aa: ASSLTGRAYEQY
v_gene: TRBV27
j_gene: TRBJ2-7

CDR3aa: ASSPELPTDRPND
v_gene: TRBV5-5
j_gene: TRBJ1-6

CDR3aa: ATYSVGLAGETQY
v_gene: TRBV6-5
j_gene: TRBJ2-5

CDR3aa: SVVLAGAGGYT
v_gene: TRBV29-1
j_gene: TRBJ1-2

CDR3aa: ATSSGTGFYGYT
v_gene: TRBV15
j_gene: TRBJ1-2

CDR3aa: ASSFEQGRGASNEQF
v_gene: TRBV27
j_gene: TRBJ2-1

CDR3aa: ASSFWDSNSGNTIY
v_gene: TRBV11-2
j_gene: TRBJ1-3

CDR3aa: ACRFSGRLYNEQF
v_gene: TRBV30
j_gene: TRBJ2-1

CDR3aa: ATLLSSPGELF
v_gene: TRBV6-5
j_gene: TRBJ2-2

CDR3aa: ASRQRDETQY
v_gene: TRBV12-3/TRBV12-4
j_gene: TRBJ2-5

CDR3aa: ASSSLWGSNEKLF
v_gene: TRBV19
j_gene: TRBJ1-4

CDR3aa: SVASPGGNEGYT
v_gene: TRBV29-1
j_gene: TRBJ1-2

CDR3aa: ASSGTLGASGFPSTDTQY
v_gene: TRBV9
j_gene: TRBJ2-3

CDR3aa: ASSLSGPGQPQH
v_gene: TRBV28
j_gene: TRBJ1-5

CDR3aa: ASSDDQPQH
v_gene: TRBV2
j_gene: TRBJ1-5

CDR3aa: AWRWTGGRSTEAF
v_gene: TRBV30
j_gene: TRBJ1-1

CDR3aa: ASSGGRRNNMNTEAF
v_gene: TRBV5-1
j_gene: TRBJ1-1

CDR3aa: ASSFQGLNTEAF
v_gene: TRBV27
j_gene: TRBJ1-1

CDR3aa: ACQPQPGLESYEQY
v_gene: TRBV30
j_gene: TRBJ2-7

CDR3aa: AISVGQSINQPQH
v_gene: TRBV10-3
j_gene: TRBJ1-5